These 7 T cell receptor beta chains were all obtained from the same sample, sequenced in a study of cytomegalovirus exposure and HLA in healthy donors. Primers included in the PCR were 60 Vbeta and 13 Jbeta primers. The protocol was immunoSEQ multiplex PCR, while the TCRdb copy is restricted to in-frame clones and leaves out a portion. Of about 76,000 clones listed, more than 60% are singletons. Sequences were obtained from PBMCs. The receptors here all came from a male donor in good health and CMV-seropositive.

In its sample, this clone was seen a few times. For the CDR3, the DNA is TGCGCCAGCAGCCAGGCCTGGACAGGTTCTGGAAACACCATATATTTT. This codes for CASSQAWTGSGNTIYF. The V call is TRBV5-1, the J call TRBJ1-3; TRBD1 matches at 7 bases. The CDR3 is made up of 16 amino acids. The V segment lost 4 bases and the J segment 1 base; nucleotides outside the gene matches: 8. The germline gives CDR1 SGHRS, CDR2 YFSETQ.

The chain carries TRBV29-1 and TRBJ1-1; D unclear. The CDR3 covers 12 residues. V lost 5 bases to trimming and J lost 4 bases, with 11 bases between them. Germline loops: CDR1 SQVTM, CDR2 ANQGSEA. CDR3 protein: CSVQRESTEAFF. In DNA form, the CDR3 reads TGCAGCGTTCAAAGAGAGAGCACTGAAGCTTTCTTT.

This sequence joins TRBV10-1 and TRBJ2-5, with D uncertain. The CDR3 totals 12 residues. Germline-derived CDR1 and CDR2 are WNHNN and SYGVQD (reference sequence). V dropped 3 bases and J dropped 5 bases, with 7 bases sitting between them. CDR3 DNA sequence: TGCGCCAGCAGTGACAATTTTGAGACCCAGTACTTC. Translated, it gives CASSDNFETQYF.

CDR3 in DNA: TGTGCCAGTAGTATAGGATCCACGGGGTACAATGAGCAGTTCTTC. Encoded protein: CASSIGSTGYNEQFF. The rearrangement uses TRBV19 and TRBJ2-1, with D perhaps matching TRBD2 (5 bases). With 1 base removed from V and 4 bases from J, the gap between germline ends came to 11 bases. CDR3 length: 15 amino acids. CDR1 LNHDA and CDR2 SQIVND come from the germline V gene (reference sequence).

This chain joins TRBV28 and TRBJ2-1; D might be TRBD1 (6 bases). V was trimmed by 5 bases and J by 8 bases, leaving 19 bases between them. Looked up from germline, CDR1 is MDHEN and CDR2 is SYDVKM. The CDR3 loop spans 15 amino acids. The CDR3 DNA reads TGTGCCAGCAGTCGACCCATAGACAGGTACGATGAGCAGTTCTTC. Translation gives CASSRPIDRYDEQFF. Drawing the rest from reference TRBV28 and TRBJ2-1, the complete variable domain is DVKVTQSSRYLVKRTGEKVFLECVQDMDHENMFWYRQDPGLGLRLIYFSYDVKMKEKGDIPEGYSVSREKKERFSLILESASTNQTSMYLCASSRPIDRYDEQFFGPGTRLTVL.

The chain has TRBV4-3 and TRBJ2-7, with D unresolved. Germline V CDR1 and CDR2: LGHNA, YSLEER. Deletions cut 0 bases from V and 3 bases from J, with 12 bases between. This CDR3 contains 15 residues. CDR3 sequence: CASSQEASGLYEQYF. CDR3 nucleotides: TGCGCCAGCAGCCAAGAGGCGAGTGGGCTCTACGAGCAGTACTTC.

The chain combines TRBV27 with TRBJ1-5; D is uncertain. Germline-derived CDR1 and CDR2 are MNHEY and SMNVEV (reference sequence). Trimming pared 6 bases from V and 1 base from J, leaving 10 bases between. The CDR3 sequence is 14 residues long. The CDR3 bases are TGTGCCAGCAGGCGGGCGGGGAGCAATCAGCCCCAGCATTTT. As protein: CASRRAGSNQPQHF.